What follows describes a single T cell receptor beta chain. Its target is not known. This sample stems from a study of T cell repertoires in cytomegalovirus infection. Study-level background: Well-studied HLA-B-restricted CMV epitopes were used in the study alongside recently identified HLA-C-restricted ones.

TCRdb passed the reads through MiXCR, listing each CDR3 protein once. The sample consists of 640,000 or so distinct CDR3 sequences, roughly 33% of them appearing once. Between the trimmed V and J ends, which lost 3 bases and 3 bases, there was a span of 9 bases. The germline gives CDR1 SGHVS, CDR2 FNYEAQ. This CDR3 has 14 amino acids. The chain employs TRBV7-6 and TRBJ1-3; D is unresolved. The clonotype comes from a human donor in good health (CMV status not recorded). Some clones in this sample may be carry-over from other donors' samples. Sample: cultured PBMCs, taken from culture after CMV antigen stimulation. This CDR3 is CASSFQGNGNTIYF. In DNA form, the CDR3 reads TGTGCCAGCAGCTTTCAAGGGAATGGAAACACCATATATTTT.